This T cell receptor (beta chain) derives from a study of sequential checkpoint blockade in melanoma. This clone was observed a few times. Treatment meaning: randomized to nivolumab then ipilimumab (arm A) or the reverse (arm B). The CDR3 is made up of 14 amino acids. Germline CDR1 reads LNHDA; CDR2 reads SQIVND (reference sequence). V lost 7 bases, J lost 1 base, and 13 bases lay in between. Profiling relied on immunoSEQ multiplex PCR, and the TCRdb table lists in-frame clones only, not all of them. The table records about 12,000 clones, roughly 26% of them present only once. The clonotype was recovered from a human donor with melanoma. The source material was tumor tissue (inferred from file names), sampled from a patient given nivolumab and ipilimumab in sequence. The chain recombines TRBV19 with TRBJ1-2; D gene ambiguous. CDR3 region: CASTTTPYNYGYTF. The DNA of the CDR3 is TGTGCCAGTACCACGACACCTTATAACTATGGCTACACCTTC.